Detailed here is one TCR beta chain. Antigen specificity is unknown. These data belong to a study of T cell responses to AZD1222 COVID-19 vaccine. Notes on the study in general: There were mostly white British donors and more females than males, and clonal diversity was possibly underestimated. Compared with day 0, the breadth and depth of the Spike-specific TCR repertoire rose significantly after two doses of AZD1222.

The V gene lost 0 bases and the J gene lost 2 bases, with 23 bases spanning the gap. The length of the CDR3 is 19 residues. From germline, CDR1 is MGHRA and CDR2 YSYEKL. Only in-frame clones appear in the TCRdb table, and some are missing; sequencing was by immunoSEQ multiplex PCR. The sample holds 150,000 to 200,000 clones, 85% to 95% seen once. This sample comprised peripheral blood, obtained 28 days after the second AZD1222 dose. The chain recombines TRBV4-1 with TRBJ2-7; TRBD1 is a possible D gene (6 bases). This TCR came from an adult who received the AZD1222 COVID-19 vaccine. The CDR3 is CASSQEGPRQDASPYEQYF. The CDR3 nucleotides are TGCGCCAGCAGCCAAGAGGGGCCCCGACAGGACGCATCTCCCTACGAGCAGTACTTC.